This T cell receptor (beta chain) was recorded in a study of breast tumors, draining lymph nodes, adjacent tissues. Findings of the study overall: That most tumor T cells come from lymph nodes remained unproven. Tumor repertoires ranked between lymph nodes and nontumor tissue in diversity, with V and J gene preferences. Compared with basal-like, luminal-like tumors shared significantly more repertoire with nontumor tissue.

The CDR3 contains 12 residues. V lost 5 bases to trimming and J lost 7 bases, with 9 bases between them. A single record per CDR3 protein comes from TCRdb applying MiXCR to the multiplex PCR reads. In the table there are 150,000 to 200,000 distinct CDR3 sequences, around a third of which are singletons. Breast cancer patients provided tissue from their axillary draining lymph nodes. In this sample, this clonotype turned up many times. Antigen specificity is unknown. The V gene is TRBV12-3 or TRBV12-4, the J gene TRBJ1-5; D is unresolved. This clonotype originated in a female donor with breast cancer. Some clones in this sample may be carry-over from other donors' samples. Material: axillary lymph node tissue. The CDR3 DNA reads as TGTGCCAGCAGTCCTCTTAGGCAGCCCCAGCATTTT. Amino acids: CASSPLRQPQHF.